This T cell receptor (beta chain) was sequenced during a study of cytomegalovirus exposure and HLA in healthy donors. Across the study: The approximately 120 validation repertoires used the same platform as the approximately 700 first-cohort repertoires, a later analysis reported.

V lost 6 bases and J lost 0, with 18 bases in between. Germline CDR1 MDHEN, CDR2 SYDVKM. There are 17 residues in the CDR3. The table came from immunoSEQ multiplex PCR; TCRdb's copy has only in-frame clones and leaves some out. The sample has tens of thousands of clones, more than 80% seen once. Of note for this clone: Antigen specificity is unknown.

Study results and caveats: Among TCR beta chains, those listed as cytomegalovirus-associated numbered under 200. In the 130 or so validation repertoires, more than 85% of cluster scores exceeded 0, per a later analysis. Most observed TCR sequences were rare, whereas some public TCRs were detected in many donors.

The TCR comes from a woman under 30 in good health and CMV-seronegative. Sequenced sample: PBMCs. V and J are TRBV28 and TRBJ1-5; D uncertain. The CDR3 DNA reads as TGTGCCAGCAGAGACCGACGGGTAGGAGTTAGCAATCAGCCCCAGCATTTT. Translation: CASRDRRVGVSNQPQHF.